Shown below are 8 T cell receptor beta chains from a single sample sequenced in a study of blood T cell repertoires in COVID-19. The assay was immunoSEQ multiplex PCR, and TCRdb's table has in-frame clones only and misses some. This sample has 250,000 to 350,000 clones, with 88% found just once. Sequencing was carried out using peripheral blood. The receptor source for this set is a woman aged 45-59 years with active or convalescent COVID-19.

V gene TRBV30 combines with J gene TRBJ2-4, with TRBD1 as a possible D gene (7 bases). V dropped 0 bases and J dropped 1 base, with 16 bases sitting between them. The CDR3 covers 17 residues. Germline loops: CDR1 GTSNPN, CDR2 SVGIG (reference sequence). CDR3 nucleotide sequence: TGTGCCTGGAGTGTCGGAGGGGGCCGCGGGGCCAAAAACATTCAGTACTTC. Amino acid sequence: CAWSVGGGRGAKNIQYF.

This chain links TRBV11-2 with TRBJ2-3, with 7 bases matching TRBD2. Germline V gives CDR1 SGHAT, CDR2 FQNNGV. This CDR3 region has 14 residues. V dropped 1 base and J dropped 6; count of bases not matched to a gene: 4. The CDR3 nucleotides are TGTGCCAGCAGCTTAGCGCCCGGGGGGGATACGCAGTATTTT. Protein product: CASSLAPGGDTQYF.

The rearrangement uses TRBV5-1 and TRBJ2-7, with 10 bases identical to TRBD2. V was pared by 4 bases and J by 3 bases, with 7 bases of the junction left unmatched. CDR1 and CDR2 from the germline V gene are SGHRS and YFSETQ. This CDR3 is 15 amino acids long. This CDR3 reads CASSISSGSIYEQYF. The CDR3 DNA reads TGCGCCAGCAGCATCTCTAGCGGGAGTATCTACGAGCAGTACTTC. The full variable domain, with the rest looked up from reference TRBV5-1 and TRBJ2-7, is KAGVTQTPRYLIKTRGQQVTLSCSPISGHRSVSWYQQTPGQGLQFLFEYFSETQRNKGNFPGRFSGRQFSNSRSEMNVSTLELGDSALYLCASSISSGSIYEQYFGPGTRLTVT.

The chain couples TRBV7-2 to TRBJ1-1; D gene uncertain. Looked up from germline, CDR1 is SGHTA and CDR2 is FQGNSA. The CDR3 is 12 amino acids. V lost 5 bases and J lost 0, with 4 bases in between. The CDR3 nucleotides read TGTGCCAGCAGCCTTTTGAACACTGAAGCTTTCTTT. Residues: CASSLLNTEAFF.

V gene TRBV6-5 combines with J gene TRBJ1-1, with TRBD1 as a possible D gene (6 bases). V was pared by 2 bases and J by 0 bases, with 13 bases between. Germline lookup yields CDR1 MNHEY and CDR2 SVGAGI. CDR3 length equals 16 residues. Written as DNA, the CDR3 is TGTGCCAGCAGTTACACTTGGACAGTCTTGAACACTGAAGCTTTCTTT. This sequence encodes CASSYTWTVLNTEAFF.

The chain carries TRBV15 and TRBJ1-5; D perhaps matches TRBD1 (5 bases). V gave up 5 bases and J gave up 5 bases, with 16 bases separating them. CDR3 length: 15 residues. Per the germline V gene, CDR1 is LNHNV and CDR2 is YYDKDF (reference sequence). CDR3 DNA: TGTGCCACCAGCGCAGGGCCTGAACTTTATCAGCCCCAGCATTTT. It yields the protein CATSAGPELYQPQHF.

J is TRBJ2-5 and V is TRBV7-6; tentative D call: TRBD2 (6 bases). The V and J ends lost 0 bases and 7 bases respectively, with 18 bases between them. Germline CDR1 reads SGHVS; CDR2 reads FNYEAQ. The CDR3 is 16 amino acids. CDR3 sequence: CASSLAGRDSPLTQYF. The CDR3 region has the DNA TGTGCCAGCAGCTTAGCGGGCCGGGACTCCCCCCTGACCCAGTACTTC.

The chain combines TRBV4-3 with TRBJ2-1; 8 bases align to TRBD2. CDR3 length: 17 residues. Germline trimming cut 0 bases from V and 4 bases from J; bases unmatched to any gene: 8. Germline lookup yields CDR1 LGHNA and CDR2 YSLEER. In DNA form, the CDR3 reads TGCGCCAGCAGCCAAGATAGGGGCCCGGGAGGGTACAATGAGCAGTTCTTC. Translating it yields CASSQDRGPGGYNEQFF.